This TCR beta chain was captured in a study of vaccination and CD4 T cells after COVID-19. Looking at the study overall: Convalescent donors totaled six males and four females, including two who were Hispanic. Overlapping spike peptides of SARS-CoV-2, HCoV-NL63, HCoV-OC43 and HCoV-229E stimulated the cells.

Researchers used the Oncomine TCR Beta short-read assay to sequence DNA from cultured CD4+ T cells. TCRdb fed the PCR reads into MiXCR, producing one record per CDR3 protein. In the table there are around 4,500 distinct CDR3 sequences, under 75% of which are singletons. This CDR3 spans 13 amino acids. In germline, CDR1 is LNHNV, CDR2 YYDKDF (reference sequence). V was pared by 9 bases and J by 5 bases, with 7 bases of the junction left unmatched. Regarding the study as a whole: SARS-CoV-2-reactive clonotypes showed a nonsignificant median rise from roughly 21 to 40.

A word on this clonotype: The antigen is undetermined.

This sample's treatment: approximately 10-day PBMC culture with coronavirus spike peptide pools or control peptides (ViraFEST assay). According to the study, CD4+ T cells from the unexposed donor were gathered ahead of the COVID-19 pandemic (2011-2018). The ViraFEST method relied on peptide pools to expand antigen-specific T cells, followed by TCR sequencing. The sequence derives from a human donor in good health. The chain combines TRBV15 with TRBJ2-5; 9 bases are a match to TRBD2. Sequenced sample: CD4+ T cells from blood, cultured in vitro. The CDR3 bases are TGTGCCACTCAGCGCGGGGGGGCCGAGACCCAGTACTTC. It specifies CATQRGGAETQYF.